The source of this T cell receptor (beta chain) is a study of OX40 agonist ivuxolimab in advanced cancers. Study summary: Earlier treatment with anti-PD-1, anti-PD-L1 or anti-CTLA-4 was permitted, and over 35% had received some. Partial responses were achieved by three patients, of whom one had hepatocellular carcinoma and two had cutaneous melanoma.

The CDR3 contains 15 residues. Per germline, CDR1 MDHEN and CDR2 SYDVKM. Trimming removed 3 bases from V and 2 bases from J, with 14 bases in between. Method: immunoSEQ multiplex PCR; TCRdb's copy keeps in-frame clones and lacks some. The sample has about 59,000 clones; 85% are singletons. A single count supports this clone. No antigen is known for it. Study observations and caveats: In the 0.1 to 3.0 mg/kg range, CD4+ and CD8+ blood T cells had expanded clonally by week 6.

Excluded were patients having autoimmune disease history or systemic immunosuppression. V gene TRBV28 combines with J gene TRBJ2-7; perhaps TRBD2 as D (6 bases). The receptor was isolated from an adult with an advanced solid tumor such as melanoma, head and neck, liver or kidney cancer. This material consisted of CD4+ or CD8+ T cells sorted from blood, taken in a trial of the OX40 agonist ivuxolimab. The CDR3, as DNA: TGTGCCAGCAGTTTGCCGGGACTCGGCACCTACGAGCAGTACTTC. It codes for CASSLPGLGTYEQYF.